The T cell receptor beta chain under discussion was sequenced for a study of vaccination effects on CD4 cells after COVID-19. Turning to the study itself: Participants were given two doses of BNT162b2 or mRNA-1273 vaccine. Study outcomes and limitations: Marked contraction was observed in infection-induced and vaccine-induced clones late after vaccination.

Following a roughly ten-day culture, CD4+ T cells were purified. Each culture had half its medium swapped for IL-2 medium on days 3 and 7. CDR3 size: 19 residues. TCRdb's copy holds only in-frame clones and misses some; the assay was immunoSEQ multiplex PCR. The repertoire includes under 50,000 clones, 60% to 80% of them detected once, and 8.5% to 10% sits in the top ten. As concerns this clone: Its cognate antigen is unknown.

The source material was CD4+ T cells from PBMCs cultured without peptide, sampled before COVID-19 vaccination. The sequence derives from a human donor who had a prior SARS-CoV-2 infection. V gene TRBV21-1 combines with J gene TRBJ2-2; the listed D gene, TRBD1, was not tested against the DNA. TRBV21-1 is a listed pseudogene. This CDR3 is CASSKKRLGQGGTTGELFF. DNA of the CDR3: TGTGCCAGCAGCAAAAAAAGATTAGGACAGGGGGGTACCACCGGGGAGCTGTTTTTT.